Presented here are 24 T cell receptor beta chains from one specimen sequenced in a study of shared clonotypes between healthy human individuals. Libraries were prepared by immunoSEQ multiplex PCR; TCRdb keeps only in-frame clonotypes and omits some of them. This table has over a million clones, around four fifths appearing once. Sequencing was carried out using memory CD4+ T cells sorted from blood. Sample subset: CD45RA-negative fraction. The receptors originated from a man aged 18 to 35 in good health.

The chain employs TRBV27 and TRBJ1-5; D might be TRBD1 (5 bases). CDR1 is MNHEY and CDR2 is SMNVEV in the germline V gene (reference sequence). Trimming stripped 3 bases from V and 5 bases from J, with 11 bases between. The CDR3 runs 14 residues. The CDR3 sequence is CASSLGGAYQPQHF. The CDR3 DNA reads TGTGCCAGCAGTTTGGGGGGAGCGTATCAGCCCCAGCATTTT.

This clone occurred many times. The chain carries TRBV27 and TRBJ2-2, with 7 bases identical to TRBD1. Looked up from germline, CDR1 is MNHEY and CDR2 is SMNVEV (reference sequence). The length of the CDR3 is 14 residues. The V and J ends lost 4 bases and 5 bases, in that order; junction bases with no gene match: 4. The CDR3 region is CASSSGGTTGELFF. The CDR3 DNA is TGTGCCAGCAGTTCAGGGGGAACAACCGGGGAGCTGTTTTTT.

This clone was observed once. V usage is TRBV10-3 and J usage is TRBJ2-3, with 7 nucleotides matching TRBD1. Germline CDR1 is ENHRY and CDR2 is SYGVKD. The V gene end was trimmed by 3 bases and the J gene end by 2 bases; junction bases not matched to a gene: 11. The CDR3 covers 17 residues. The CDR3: CAISDSRTGHFTDTQYF. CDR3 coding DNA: TGTGCCATCAGTGATAGCAGGACAGGCCATTTCACAGATACGCAGTATTTT.

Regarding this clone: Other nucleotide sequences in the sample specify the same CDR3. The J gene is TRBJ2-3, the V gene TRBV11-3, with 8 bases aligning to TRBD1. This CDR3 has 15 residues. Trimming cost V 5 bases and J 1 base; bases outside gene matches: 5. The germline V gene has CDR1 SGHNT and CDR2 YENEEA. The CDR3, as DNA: TGTGCCAGCAGCCCAGGGACAGGAGGCACAGATACGCAGTATTTT. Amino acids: CASSPGTGGTDTQYF.

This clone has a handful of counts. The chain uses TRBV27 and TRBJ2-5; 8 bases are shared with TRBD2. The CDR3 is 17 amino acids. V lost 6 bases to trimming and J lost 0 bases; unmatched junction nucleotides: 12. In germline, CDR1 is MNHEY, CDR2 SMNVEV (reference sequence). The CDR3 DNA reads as TGTGCCAGCAGACGGGGGGGGTGGGTCATGTACCAAGAGACCCAGTACTTC. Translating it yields CASRRGGWVMYQETQYF.

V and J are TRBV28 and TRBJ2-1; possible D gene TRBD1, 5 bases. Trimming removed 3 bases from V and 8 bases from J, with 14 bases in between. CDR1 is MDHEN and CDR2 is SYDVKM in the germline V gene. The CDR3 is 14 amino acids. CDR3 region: CASSLSRVSDEQFF. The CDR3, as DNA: TGTGCCAGCAGTTTGTCCAGGGTTTCCGATGAGCAGTTCTTC.

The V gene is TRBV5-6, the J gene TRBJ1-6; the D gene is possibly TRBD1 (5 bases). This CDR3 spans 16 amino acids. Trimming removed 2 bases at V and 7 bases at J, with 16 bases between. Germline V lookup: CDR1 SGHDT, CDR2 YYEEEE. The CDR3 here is CASSFLRDRGNSPLHF. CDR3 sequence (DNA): TGTGCCAGCAGCTTCTTAAGAGACAGAGGGAATTCACCCCTCCACTTT.

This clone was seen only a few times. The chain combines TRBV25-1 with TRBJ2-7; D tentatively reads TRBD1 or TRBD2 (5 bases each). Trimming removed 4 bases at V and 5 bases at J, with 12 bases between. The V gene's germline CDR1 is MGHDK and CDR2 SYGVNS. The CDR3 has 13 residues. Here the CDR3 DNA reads TGTGCCAGCAGTGGGCAGGGAGCCGACGAGCAGTACTTC. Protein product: CASSGQGADEQYF.

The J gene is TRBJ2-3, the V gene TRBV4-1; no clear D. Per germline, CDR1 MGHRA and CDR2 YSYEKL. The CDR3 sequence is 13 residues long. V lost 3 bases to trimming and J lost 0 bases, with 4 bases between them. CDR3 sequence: CASSQQSTDTQYF. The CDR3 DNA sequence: TGCGCCAGCAGCCAGCAAAGCACAGATACGCAGTATTTT.

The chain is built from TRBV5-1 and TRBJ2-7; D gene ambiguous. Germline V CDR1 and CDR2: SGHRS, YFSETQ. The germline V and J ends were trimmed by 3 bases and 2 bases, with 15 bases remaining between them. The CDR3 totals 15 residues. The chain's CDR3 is CASSYISAKAYEQYF. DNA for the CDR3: TGCGCCAGCAGCTACATCAGCGCGAAAGCCTACGAGCAGTACTTC. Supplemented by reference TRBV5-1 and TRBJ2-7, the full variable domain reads KAGVTQTPRYLIKTRGQQVTLSCSPISGHRSVSWYQQTPGQGLQFLFEYFSETQRNKGNFPGRFSGRQFSNSRSEMNVSTLELGDSALYLCASSYISAKAYEQYFGPGTRLTVT.

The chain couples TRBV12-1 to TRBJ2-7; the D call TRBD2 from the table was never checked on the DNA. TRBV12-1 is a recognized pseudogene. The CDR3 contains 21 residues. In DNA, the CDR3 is TGTGCCAGCAGCTTTGTGTGTTTGGGGCTAGCGGAGCAACCTTACGTAACCGGGCAGTACTTC. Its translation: CASSFVCLGLAEQPYVTGQYF.

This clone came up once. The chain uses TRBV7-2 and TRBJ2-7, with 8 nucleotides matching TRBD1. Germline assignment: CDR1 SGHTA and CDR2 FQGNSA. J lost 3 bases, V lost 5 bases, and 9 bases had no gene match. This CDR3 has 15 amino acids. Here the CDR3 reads CASSPVGQGLYEQYF. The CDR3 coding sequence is TGTGCCAGCAGCCCCGTCGGACAGGGACTCTACGAGCAGTACTTC.

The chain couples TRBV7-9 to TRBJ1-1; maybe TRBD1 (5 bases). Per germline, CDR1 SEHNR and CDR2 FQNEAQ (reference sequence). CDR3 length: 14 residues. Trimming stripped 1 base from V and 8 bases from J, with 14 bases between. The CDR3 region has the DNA TGTGCCAGCAGCTTAGAGTTTGAGGGGAGGGAAGCTTTCTTT. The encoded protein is CASSLEFEGREAFF. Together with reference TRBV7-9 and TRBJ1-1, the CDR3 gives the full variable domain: DTGVSQNPRHKITKRGQNVTFRCDPISEHNRLYWYRQTLGQGPEFLTYFQNEAQLEKSRLLSDRFSAERPKGSFSTLEIQRTEQGDSAMYLCASSLEFEGREAFFGQGTRLTVV.

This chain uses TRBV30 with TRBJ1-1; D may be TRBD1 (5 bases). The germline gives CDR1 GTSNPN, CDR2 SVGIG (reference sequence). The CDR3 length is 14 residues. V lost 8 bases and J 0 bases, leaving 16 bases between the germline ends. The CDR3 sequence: CAALGDSLNTEAFF. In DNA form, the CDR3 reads TGTGCCGCCTTAGGCGACAGCTTGAACACTGAAGCTTTCTTT.

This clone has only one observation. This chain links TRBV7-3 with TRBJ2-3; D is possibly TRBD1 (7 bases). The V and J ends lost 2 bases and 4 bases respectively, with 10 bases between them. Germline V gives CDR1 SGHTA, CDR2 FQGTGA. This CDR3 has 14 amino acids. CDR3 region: CASSLQGGPDTQYF. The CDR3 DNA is TGTGCCAGCAGCTTACAGGGGGGACCAGATACGCAGTATTTT.

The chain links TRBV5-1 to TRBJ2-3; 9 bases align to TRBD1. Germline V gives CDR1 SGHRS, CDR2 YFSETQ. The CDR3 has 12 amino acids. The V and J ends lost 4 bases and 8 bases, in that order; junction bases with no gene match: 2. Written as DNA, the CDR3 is TGCGCCAGCAGCGAGGGACAGGGTACGCAGTATTTT. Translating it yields CASSEGQGTQYF.

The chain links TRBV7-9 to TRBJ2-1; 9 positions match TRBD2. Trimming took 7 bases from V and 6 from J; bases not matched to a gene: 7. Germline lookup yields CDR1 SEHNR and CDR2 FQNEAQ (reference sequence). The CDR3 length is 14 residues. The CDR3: CASISGSSGNEQFF. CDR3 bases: TGTGCCAGCATTAGCGGGAGTTCCGGCAATGAGCAGTTCTTC.

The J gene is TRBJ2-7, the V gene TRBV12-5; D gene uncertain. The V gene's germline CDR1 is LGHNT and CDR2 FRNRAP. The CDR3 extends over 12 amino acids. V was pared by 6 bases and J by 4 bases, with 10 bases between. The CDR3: CASGPQAYEQYF. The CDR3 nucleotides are TGTGCTAGTGGGCCTCAGGCGTACGAGCAGTACTTC.

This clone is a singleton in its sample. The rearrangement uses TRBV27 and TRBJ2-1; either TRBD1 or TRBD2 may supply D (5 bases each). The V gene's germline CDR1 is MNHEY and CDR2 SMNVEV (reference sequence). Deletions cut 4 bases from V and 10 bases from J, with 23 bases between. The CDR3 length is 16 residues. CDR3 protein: CASSSLTRGGVSEQFF. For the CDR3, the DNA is TGTGCCAGCAGTTCCCTCACGAGGGGTGGCGTTTCGGAGCAGTTCTTC.

Here the CDR3 DNA reads TGTGCCTGGAGTGACTCACAGGCGCGTATAGAAAAACTGTTTTTT. Protein: CAWSDSQARIEKLFF. This sequence joins TRBV30 and TRBJ1-4, with D perhaps TRBD1 (5 bases). With 1 base removed from V and 8 bases from J, the gap between germline ends came to 17 bases. In germline, CDR1 is GTSNPN, CDR2 SVGIG (reference sequence). The CDR3 totals 15 residues.

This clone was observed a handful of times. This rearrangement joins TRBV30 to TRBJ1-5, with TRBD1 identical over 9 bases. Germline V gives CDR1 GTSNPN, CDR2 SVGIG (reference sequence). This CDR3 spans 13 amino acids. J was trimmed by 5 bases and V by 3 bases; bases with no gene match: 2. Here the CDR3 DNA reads TGTGCCTGGAGGGGACAGGGCCATCAGCCCCAGCATTTT. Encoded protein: CAWRGQGHQPQHF.

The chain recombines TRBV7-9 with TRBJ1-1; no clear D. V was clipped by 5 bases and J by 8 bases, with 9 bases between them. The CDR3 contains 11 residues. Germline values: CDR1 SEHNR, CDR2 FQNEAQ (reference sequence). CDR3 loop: CASSRLVEAFF. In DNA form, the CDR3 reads TGTGCCAGCAGCCGCCTAGTCGAAGCTTTCTTT.

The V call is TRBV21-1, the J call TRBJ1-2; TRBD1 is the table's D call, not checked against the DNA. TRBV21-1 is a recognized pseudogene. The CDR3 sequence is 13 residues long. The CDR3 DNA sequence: TGTGCCAGCAGCTCCCGGACAGGGAACGGCTACACCTTC. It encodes CASSSRTGNGYTF.

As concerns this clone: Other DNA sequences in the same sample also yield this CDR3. The CDR3 nucleotides are TGCGCCAGCAGCTTCGGTGGGACCATGAACACTGAAGCTTTCTTT. This encodes CASSFGGTMNTEAFF. The chain carries TRBV5-1 and TRBJ1-1; a weak D match, TRBD1 (5 bases). The CDR3 extends over 15 amino acids. V was trimmed by 2 bases and J by 0 bases, leaving 11 bases between them. Germline CDR1 and CDR2: SGHRS and YFSETQ.